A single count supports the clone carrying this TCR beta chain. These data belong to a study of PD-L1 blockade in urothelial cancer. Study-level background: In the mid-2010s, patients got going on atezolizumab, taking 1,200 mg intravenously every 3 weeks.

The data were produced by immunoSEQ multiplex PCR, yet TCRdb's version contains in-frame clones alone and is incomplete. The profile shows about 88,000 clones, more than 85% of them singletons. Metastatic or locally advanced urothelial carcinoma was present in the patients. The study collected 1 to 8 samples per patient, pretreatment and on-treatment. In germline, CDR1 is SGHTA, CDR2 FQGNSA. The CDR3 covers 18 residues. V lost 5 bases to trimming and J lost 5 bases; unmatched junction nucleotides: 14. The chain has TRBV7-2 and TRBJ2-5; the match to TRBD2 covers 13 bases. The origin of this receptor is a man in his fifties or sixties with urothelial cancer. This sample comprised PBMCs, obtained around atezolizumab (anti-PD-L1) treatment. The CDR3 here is CASSPYRTSGSRRETQYF. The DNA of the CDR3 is TGTGCCAGCAGCCCATACCGGACTAGCGGGAGTAGGAGGGAGACCCAGTACTTC.